This T cell receptor (beta chain) was profiled in a study of cytomegalovirus exposure and HLA in healthy donors. The germline CDR1 and CDR2 sequences are SEHNR and FQNEAQ (reference sequence). V lost 8 bases and J lost 2; bases outside the gene matches: 6. There are 14 residues in the CDR3. Primers for the PCR totalled 60 Vbeta and 13 Jbeta. TCRdb keeps only in-frame clones here, not all; method: immunoSEQ multiplex PCR. The table includes under 150,000 clones, about four fifths detected once. This receptor was obtained from a woman in her forties in good health and CMV-seropositive. Sequenced material: PBMCs. This chain links TRBV7-9 with TRBJ2-1; TRBD2 matches at 7 bases. CDR3 sequence: CASGLGEAYNEQFF. CDR3 in DNA: TGTGCCAGCGGACTAGGGGAGGCCTACAATGAGCAGTTCTTC. The whole variable domain, filled in from reference TRBV7-9 and TRBJ2-1, reads DTGVSQNPRHKITKRGQNVTFRCDPISEHNRLYWYRQTLGQGPEFLTYFQNEAQLEKSRLLSDRFSAERPKGSFSTLEIQRTEQGDSAMYLCASGLGEAYNEQFFGPGTRLTVL.